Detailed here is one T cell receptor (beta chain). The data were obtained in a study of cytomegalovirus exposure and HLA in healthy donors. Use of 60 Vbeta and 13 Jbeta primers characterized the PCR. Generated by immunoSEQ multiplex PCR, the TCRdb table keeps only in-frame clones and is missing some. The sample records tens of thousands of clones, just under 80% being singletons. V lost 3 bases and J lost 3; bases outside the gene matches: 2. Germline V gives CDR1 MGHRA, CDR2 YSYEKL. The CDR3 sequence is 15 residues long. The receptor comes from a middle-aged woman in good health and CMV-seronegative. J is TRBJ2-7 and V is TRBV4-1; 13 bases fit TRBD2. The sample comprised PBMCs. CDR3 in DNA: TGCGCCAGCAGCCATGGACTAGCGGGGGACTACGAGCAGTACTTC. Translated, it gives CASSHGLAGDYEQYF.